This is a list of T cell receptor beta chains from one sample in a study of Graves' ophthalmopathy and Graves' hyperthyroidism. TCRdb reprocessed the multiplex PCR reads via MiXCR and lists one record per CDR3 protein. Here the sample spans over 450,000 distinct CDR3 sequences, approximately 15% being singletons. Sequencing was carried out using blood. All receptors come from a woman aged 30 to 39 with Graves' ophthalmopathy. Each CDR3 is given with its conserved first and last residue. A D gene is named only where the DNA matches it firmly. Clone size, where shown, is once, few, many, or a class for clones that have expanded.

D gene	V gene	J gene	clone size	CDR3 DNA	CDR3 protein
TRBD1	TRBV10-3	TRBJ1-6	many	TGTGCCATCAGTGACCGACAGGGAGATAATTCACCCCTCCACTTT	CAISDRQGDNSPLHF
NA	TRBV2	TRBJ2-2	many	TGTGCCAGCAAGGGCACGAACACCGGGGAGCTGTTTTTT	CASKGTNTGELFF
NA	TRBV12-3/TRBV12-4	TRBJ2-2	many	TGTGCCAGCAGCCCTGCCTTAGCAGTCAGCGAGCTGTTTTTT	CASSPALAVSELFF
TRBD1	TRBV5-1	TRBJ2-2	many	TGCGCCAGCAGCGTGGACAGGGGCGACACCGGGGAGCTGTTTTTT	CASSVDRGDTGELFF
NA	TRBV7-2	TRBJ2-7	many	TGTGCCAGCAGCTTCGTAGGACGTTACTTCGAGCAGTACTTC	CASSFVGRYFEQYF
NA	TRBV12-3/TRBV12-4	TRBJ2-2	many	TGTGCCAGCAGCCCTAACAGGGTTCCCGGGGAGCTGTTTTTT	CASSPNRVPGELFF
NA	TRBV12-3/TRBV12-4	TRBJ1-1	many	TGTGCCAGCAAAAAAGGAGGACAGAAGCAGAACACTGAAGCTTTCTTT	CASKKGGQKQNTEAFF
NA	TRBV19	TRBJ2-7	many	TGTGCCAGTAGTATAGCTCCCTCCTACGAGCAGTACTTC	CASSIAPSYEQYF
NA	TRBV15	TRBJ1-1	many	TGTGCCACCAGCAGGGATGTTTTAAGGGATACTGAAGCTTTCTTT	CATSRDVLRDTEAFF
NA	TRBV6-1	TRBJ1-1	many	TGTGCCAGCAGAGAAGGACCGTACCGCACTGAAGCTTTCTTT	CASREGPYRTEAFF
NA	TRBV7-3	TRBJ1-2	NA	TGTGCCAGCAGCTTAAACATGGGGAAGGATGGCTACACCTTC	CASSLNMGKDGYTF
TRBD2	TRBV12-3/TRBV12-4	TRBJ2-6	many	TGTGCCAGCTCGGGAGGGGTCTCTGGGGCCAACGTCCTGACTTTC	CASSGGVSGANVLTF
NA	TRBV12-3/TRBV12-4	TRBJ1-2	many	TGTGCCAGCAGTTCTACAGGGTCTAACTATGGCTACACCTTC	CASSSTGSNYGYTF
NA	TRBV12-3/TRBV12-4	TRBJ2-7	many	TGTGCCAGCAGTTTAAAAGGGACGGTGTCCTACGAGCAGTACTTC	CASSLKGTVSYEQYF
NA	TRBV2	TRBJ2-7	many	TGTGCCAGCAGTTTGAACCACTACGAGCAGTACTTC	CASSLNHYEQYF
NA	TRBV9	TRBJ2-7	NA	TGTGCCAGCAGCGTAGAGGGCAGCTACGAGCAGTACTTC	CASSVEGSYEQYF
NA	TRBV15	TRBJ1-1	many	TGTGCCACCAGCAGAGCCGGGTCCGGGAACACTGAAGCTTTCTTT	CATSRAGSGNTEAFF
NA	TRBV28	TRBJ2-7	many	TGTGCCAGCAGTCCCGGGACACAAGCCTACGAGCAGTACTTC	CASSPGTQAYEQYF
NA	TRBV6-1	TRBJ2-7	many	TGTGCCAGCAGTCAACGCACCTACGAGCAGTACTTC	CASSQRTYEQYF
NA	TRBV18	TRBJ2-7	many	TGTGCCAGCTCACCCACGAATGACAGGAGATACTACGAGCAGTACTTC	CASSPTNDRRYYEQYF
NA	TRBV5-1	TRBJ1-2	NA	TGCGCCAGCAGCTTTCATACCCTAGGCTATGGCTACACCTTC	CASSFHTLGYGYTF
NA	TRBV4-1	TRBJ2-3	few	TGCGCCAGCAGCCAAGTGACAGCCGGCACAGATACGCAGTATTTT	CASSQVTAGTDTQYF
NA	TRBV6-5	TRBJ1-2	many	TGTGCCAGCAGTTACTCCACCTCTAACTATGGCTACACCTTC	CASSYSTSNYGYTF
TRBD1	TRBV19	TRBJ2-5	many	TGTGCCAGTAGTGGCCGGGACAGGGGGCGAGGAGAGACCCAGTACTTC	CASSGRDRGRGETQYF
TRBD1	TRBV6-5	TRBJ2-7	many	TGTGCCAACCGAACCCCCCGGGTAAGGGGGCGATACGAGCAGTACTTC	CANRTPRVRGRYEQYF
TRBD1	TRBV30	TRBJ1-2	few	TGTGCCTGGACCCCAGACAGGGATTATGGCTACACCTTC	CAWTPDRDYGYTF
TRBD1	TRBV6-1	TRBJ2-5	many	TGTGCCAGCAGCCAAGGGACAGACGAGACCCAGTACTTC	CASSQGTDETQYF
TRBD1	TRBV7-6	TRBJ2-2	many	TGTGCCAGCAGCCCTACAGGGGCGAACACCGGGGAGCTGTTTTTT	CASSPTGANTGELFF
NA	TRBV27	TRBJ1-1	many	TGTGCCAGCAGTTTTTCAGGTTACACTGAAGCTTTCTTT	CASSFSGYTEAFF